This T cell receptor (beta chain) was captured in a study of control samples from healthy donors and cancer patients. Generated by immunoSEQ multiplex PCR, the TCRdb table keeps only in-frame clones and is missing some. The data hold over 100,000 clones, with about nine tenths observed a single time. The V gene's germline CDR1 is LGHDT and CDR2 YNNKEL (reference sequence). This CDR3 spans 16 amino acids. V was shortened by 0 bases and J by 6 bases, with 14 bases between the two germline ends. The source material was blood. The V call is TRBV3-1 (or the pseudogene TRBV3-2), the J call TRBJ1-4; D is possibly TRBD1 (6 bases). This sequence originates from a human donor in good health. The donor label of this sample is uncertain. The DNA for the CDR3 is TGTGCCAGCAGCCAAGATCTCAGGGGACCCTATGAAAAACTGTTTTTT. It specifies CASSQDLRGPYEKLFF.